This entry describes one T cell receptor (beta chain). PCR used 60 Vbeta primers and 13 Jbeta primers. Clones were sequenced by immunoSEQ multiplex PCR, and TCRdb holds only the in-frame ones, with some missing. Here the sample spans approximately 100,000 clones, around three quarters being singletons. The sample comes from a study of cytomegalovirus exposure and HLA in healthy donors. Overall study context: Genotyping of 300 to 450 donors showed that 65% to 90% belonged to the Caucasian-associated ancestry cluster.

In germline, CDR1 is SGHNT, CDR2 YYREEE (reference sequence). The junction had 7 bases not matched to a gene; V was cut back by 5 bases and J by 8 bases. The CDR3 consists of 14 residues. The TCR originated in a man between 35 and 55 years old in good health and CMV-seropositive. Sequenced: PBMCs. V and J are TRBV5-4 and TRBJ1-4, with TRBD1 identical over 9 bases. The CDR3 region is CASSSGTGWEKLFF. CDR3 DNA: TGTGCCAGCAGTAGCGGGACAGGGTGGGAAAAACTGTTTTTT.